The 8 T cell receptor beta chains below were found in one sample sequenced in a study of T cell repertoires in cytomegalovirus infection. TCRdb reprocessed the reads with MiXCR, giving one entry per CDR3 protein. The sample holds roughly 230,000 distinct CDR3 sequences, approximately 15% seen once. Sequenced material: CD8+ T cells from PBMCs. The receptor source for this set is a human donor in good health (CMV status not recorded). Some clones in this sample may be carry-over from other donors' samples.

This clonotype occurred many times. V usage is TRBV6-2 or TRBV6-3 and J usage is TRBJ2-5; D not certain. V was trimmed by 2 bases and J by 2 bases, leaving 9 bases between them. Germline CDR1 reads MNHEY; CDR2 reads SVGEGT. The CDR3 loop spans 14 amino acids. The CDR3 DNA follows: TGTGCCAGCAGTTACGGGCTTAGACAAGAGACCCAGTACTTC. As protein: CASSYGLRQETQYF.

This clonotype has ten or more counts. The chain recombines TRBV6-5 with TRBJ2-1; D might be TRBD2 (6 bases). Trimming removed 5 bases from V and 0 bases from J, with 11 bases in between. Germline lookup yields CDR1 MNHEY and CDR2 SVGAGI. This CDR3 spans 15 amino acids. CDR3: CASSTSTGSYNEQFF. DNA for the CDR3: TGTGCCAGCAGTACTAGCACTGGCTCCTACAATGAGCAGTTCTTC.

This clonotype turned up a few times. The genes are TRBV28 and TRBJ2-5; 12 positions agree with TRBD2. Germline CDR1 is MDHEN and CDR2 is SYDVKM. The CDR3 has 16 residues. V was clipped by 7 bases and J by 5 bases; unmatched bases: 11. This CDR3 is CASTVASGGAWETQYF. CDR3 in DNA: TGTGCCAGCACCGTCGCTAGCGGGGGGGCCTGGGAGACCCAGTACTTC. The entire variable domain, with the rest obtained from reference TRBV28 and TRBJ2-5, is as follows: DVKVTQSSRYLVKRTGEKVFLECVQDMDHENMFWYRQDPGLGLRLIYFSYDVKMKEKGDIPEGYSVSREKKERFSLILESASTNQTSMYLCASTVASGGAWETQYFGPGTRLLVL.

CDR3 DNA sequence: TGTGCCAGCAGCCAATGGGGTTCAACTGAAGCTTTCTTT. The encoded protein is CASSQWGSTEAFF. V gene TRBV3-1 combines with J gene TRBJ1-1; D unclear. The CDR3 runs 13 residues. In germline, CDR1 is LGHDT, CDR2 YNNKEL (reference sequence). Trimming took off 2 bases at V and 5 bases at J, with 9 bases between the two ends.

This clonotype has at least ten counts. V is TRBV11-1 and J is TRBJ2-7; 7 bases align to TRBD1. CDR1 is SGHAT and CDR2 is FQDESV in the germline V gene (reference sequence). This CDR3 is 18 amino acids long. V lost 4 bases to trimming and J lost 3 bases; unmatched junction nucleotides: 18. CDR3 nucleotides: TGTGCCAGCAGCTCACCGGTTTCACCGGGACAGAGGATCTACGAGCAGTACTTC. Translating gives CASSSPVSPGQRIYEQYF.

CDR3 coding DNA: TGTGCCATCAGTGTAGGGGAAACTGAAGCTTTCTTT. This codes for CAISVGETEAFF. V gene TRBV10-3 combines with J gene TRBJ1-1; the D gene is possibly TRBD1 (5 bases). The CDR3 sequence is 12 residues long. Trimming took 4 bases from V and 5 from J, leaving 8 bases between them. Looked up from germline, CDR1 is ENHRY and CDR2 is SYGVKD.

Note on this clonotype: This sequence may be a read error, since a much larger clone differs from it by one base. The conserved phenylalanine or tryptophan is not found at the CDR3 terminus, so this likely reflects a read error. The chain carries TRBV7-2 and TRBJ2-1; D is possibly TRBD2 (7 bases). V was trimmed by 0 bases and J by 4 bases, leaving 13 bases between them. Germline lookup yields CDR1 SGHTA and CDR2 FQGNSA. The CDR3 loop spans 16 amino acids. Written as DNA, the CDR3 is TGTGCCAGCAGCTTAGCGAGGGGGGGGCCATACAATGAGCAGTTCTCC. It codes for CASSLARGGPYNEQFS.

A few counts support this clonotype. This chain joins TRBV25-1 and TRBJ1-6; D ambiguous. Trimming removed 3 bases from V and 8 bases from J, with 8 bases in between. There are 13 residues in the CDR3. The V gene's germline CDR1 is MGHDK and CDR2 SYGVNS. CDR3 DNA: TGTGCCAGCAGTGAGGAGGTTTATTCACCCCTCCACTTT. Encoded protein: CASSEEVYSPLHF.